This TCR beta chain originates from a study of cytomegalovirus exposure and HLA in healthy donors. The V gene's germline CDR1 is MNHNS and CDR2 SASEGT. The CDR3 covers 16 residues. Between the trimmed V and J ends, which lost 2 bases and 5 bases, there was a span of 17 bases. With 60 Vbeta and 13 Jbeta primers, the PCR was carried out. Using immunoSEQ multiplex PCR, the repertoire was profiled, and TCRdb retains in-frame clones only, with some absent. Of 100,000 to 150,000 clones listed, roughly 82% are singletons. Findings and caveats of the study: Follow-up analysis seemed to connect common viral pathogens with several of the most significant clusters identified.

Points on this clone: The antigen is unknown.

The rearrangement uses TRBV6-1 and TRBJ2-3; D unclear. Input material: PBMCs. This receptor was identified in a woman aged 55-70 years in good health and CMV-seropositive. CDR3 sequence (DNA): TGTGCCAGCAGTGAATCCCCCTCACCCCGCGGAGATACGCAGTATTTT. Protein: CASSESPSPRGDTQYF.